A single sample is the source of the 17 T cell receptor beta chains below, sequenced in a study of neurological immune-mediated disorders. TCRdb reprocessed the 5' RACE reads with MiXCR, giving one entry per CDR3 protein. This sample has fewer than 20,000 distinct CDR3 sequences, with around a quarter found just once. Sequenced input: PBMCs. These TCRs come from a middle-aged man with HTLV-1-associated myelopathy (HAM/TSP).

This clonotype showed up many times. J is TRBJ1-2 and V is TRBV10-3, with 7 bases matching TRBD1. The CDR3 covers 15 residues. V lost 7 bases to trimming and J lost 0 bases; unmatched junction nucleotides: 8. CDR1 and CDR2 from the germline V gene are ENHRY and SYGVKD. The CDR3 coding sequence is TGTGCCATCACCTCTACAGGGGCTTCTAACTATGGCTACACCTTC. This gives the protein CAITSTGASNYGYTF.

The V and J genes are TRBV20-1 and TRBJ2-1, with 7 bases aligning to TRBD2. Trimming cost V 8 bases and J 8 bases; bases outside gene matches: 12. Germline V gives CDR1 DFQATT, CDR2 SNEGSKA (reference sequence). This CDR3 has 13 amino acids. CDR3 amino acids: CSTSGGGRDEQFF. CDR3 bases: TGCAGTACCAGTGGGGGGGGAAGGGATGAGCAGTTCTTC.

CDR3 coding DNA: TGTGCCTGGACCCCACGGGGACTCCATGGCTACACCTTC. It codes for CAWTPRGLHGYTF. The chain carries TRBV30 and TRBJ1-2, with TRBD1 as a possible D gene (5 bases). V gave up 4 bases and J gave up 6 bases, with 15 bases separating them. The CDR3 sequence is 13 residues long. Per germline, CDR1 GTSNPN and CDR2 SVGIG (reference sequence).

The chain links TRBV5-1 to TRBJ2-3; perhaps TRBD2 as D (6 bases). CDR3 size: 15 residues. Germline CDR1 is SGHRS and CDR2 is YFSETQ. V lost 0 bases to trimming and J lost 1 base, with 9 bases between them. The CDR3 coding sequence is TGCGCCAGCAGCTTGGCGGGGGACCGCACAGATACGCAGTATTTT. It codes for CASSLAGDRTDTQYF. The full variable domain, in which reference TRBV5-1 and TRBJ2-3 provide the parts outside the CDR3, is KAGVTQTPRYLIKTRGQQVTLSCSPISGHRSVSWYQQTPGQGLQFLFEYFSETQRNKGNFPGRFSGRQFSNSRSEMNVSTLELGDSALYLCASSLAGDRTDTQYFGPGTRLTVL.

This chain connects TRBV7-9 to TRBJ2-1, with 10 bases that match TRBD2. Per the germline V gene, CDR1 is SEHNR and CDR2 is FQNEAQ (reference sequence). Unmatched junction bases numbered 6, after V lost 5 bases and J lost 2 bases. This CDR3 spans 16 amino acids. CDR3 sequence (DNA): TGTGCCAGCAGCGCCCCAGGACTAGCGGCCTACAATGAGCAGTTCTTC. It translates to CASSAPGLAAYNEQFF.

This chain connects TRBV18 to TRBJ2-1; TRBD1 matches at 7 bases. Germline CDR1 reads KGHSH; CDR2 reads LQKENI. The junction had 5 bases not matched to a gene; V was cut back by 2 bases and J by 4 bases. This CDR3 contains 15 residues. For the CDR3, the DNA is TGTGCCAGCTCACCAGGGGACAGACCTTACAATGAGCAGTTCTTC. It yields the protein CASSPGDRPYNEQFF.

This clonotype was seen a few times. The chain joins TRBV5-1 to TRBJ2-7; D possibly corresponds to TRBD1 (6 bases). V was shortened by 4 bases and J by 7 bases, with 18 bases between the two germline ends. This CDR3 region has 14 residues. Germline V gene lookup returns CDR1 SGHRS and CDR2 YFSETQ. The CDR3 bases are TGCGCCAGCAGCCTCTTAGACAGGTTAGGAGAGCAGTACTTC. It codes for CASSLLDRLGEQYF.

The rearrangement uses TRBV7-3 and TRBJ1-2; the match to TRBD1 covers 11 bases. Germline loops: CDR1 SGHTA, CDR2 FQGTGA. V lost 7 bases to trimming and J lost 0 bases; unmatched junction nucleotides: 10. This CDR3 is 17 amino acids long. The CDR3 DNA is TGTGCCAGCACCAAGTGGGACAGGGGGAACCCTAACTATGGCTACACCTTC. As protein: CASTKWDRGNPNYGYTF.

The V and J genes are TRBV12-3 or TRBV12-4 and TRBJ1-1; D is ambiguous. This CDR3 is built from 13 residues. Trimming stripped 3 bases from V and 0 bases from J, with 5 bases between. This CDR3 is CASSFNLNTEAFF. In DNA, the CDR3 is TGTGCCAGCAGTTTTAACTTGAACACTGAAGCTTTCTTT.

The V gene is TRBV6-2 or TRBV6-3, the J gene TRBJ2-3; TRBD2 agrees at 11 bases. The CDR3 totals 14 residues. J lost 5 bases, V lost 7 bases, and 5 bases had no gene match. Germline V gene lookup returns CDR1 MNHEY and CDR2 SVGEGT. The CDR3 DNA is TGTGCCAGCAAACTAGCGGGGGAAGGAGATACGCAGTATTTT. This codes for CASKLAGEGDTQYF.

This chain joins TRBV3-1 and TRBJ2-7; 9 nucleotides match TRBD1. Germline CDR1 reads LGHDT; CDR2 reads YNNKEL (reference sequence). After removal of 6 bases from V and 2 bases from J, the junction contained 2 bases not matched to a gene. The CDR3 has 13 residues. The DNA for the CDR3 is TGTGCCAGCAGGGGACAGGGCCCCTACGAGCAGTACTTC. Encoded protein: CASRGQGPYEQYF.

V is TRBV5-1 and J is TRBJ2-2, with a possible D match to TRBD2 (7 bases). Between the trimmed V and J ends, which lost 4 bases and 6 bases, there was a span of 22 bases. Germline assignment: CDR1 SGHRS and CDR2 YFSETQ. The CDR3 consists of 17 residues. Here the CDR3 reads CASSGSTGGGVAGELFF. The DNA of the CDR3 is TGCGCCAGCAGCGGATCGACAGGCGGGGGTGTAGCCGGGGAGCTGTTTTTT.

CDR3 protein: CSATGTGMLMDTQYF. CDR3 DNA sequence: TGCAGTGCTACCGGGACAGGGATGCTGATGGATACGCAGTATTTT. V usage is TRBV20-1 and J usage is TRBJ2-3, with 9 bases fitting TRBD1. The J segment lost 6 bases and the V segment lost 4 bases, leaving 11 bases of the junction unmatched. The CDR3 is 15 residues long. Per the germline V gene, CDR1 is DFQATT and CDR2 is SNEGSKA (reference sequence).

This clonotype is large in the sample. The CDR3 nucleotides read TGTGCCAGCAGCGCCGAGGGTGGAAACACCATATATTTT. It codes for CASSAEGGNTIYF. This sequence joins TRBV9 and TRBJ1-3; no reliable D call. This CDR3 has 13 residues. Trimming removed 3 bases at V and 3 bases at J, with 7 bases between. Looked up from germline, CDR1 is SGDLS and CDR2 is YYNGEE. Combining the CDR3 with reference TRBV9 and TRBJ1-3 gives the whole variable domain DSGVTQTPKHLITATGQRVTLRCSPRSGDLSVYWYQQSLDQGLQFLIQYYNGEERAKGNILERFSAQQFPDLHSELNLSSLELGDSALYFCASSAEGGNTIYFGEGSWLTVV.

In its sample, this clonotype is medium-sized. The chain uses TRBV20-1 and TRBJ1-1; D gene unclear. CDR1 and CDR2 from the germline V gene are DFQATT and SNEGSKA (reference sequence). This CDR3 comprises 11 residues. Between the trimmed V and J ends, which lost 0 bases and 6 bases, there was a span of 5 bases. In DNA form, the CDR3 reads TGCAGTGCTAGAGATTTCCCTGAAGCTTTCTTT. Translation: CSARDFPEAFF.

In its sample, this clonotype was seen many times. At one boundary the junction diverges from the germline segment, which might be a read error. The V gene is TRBV7-9, the J gene TRBJ2-7, with 8 bases that match TRBD1. The CDR3 spans 12 residues. Germline V gene lookup returns CDR1 SEHNR and CDR2 FQNEAQ (reference sequence). CDR3 residues: CASSLVEDRDSF. DNA of the CDR3: TGTGCCAGCAGCTTAGTAGAGGACAGGGATAGCTTC.

The chain carries TRBV5-1 and TRBJ2-3, with 10 bases that match TRBD2. The J segment lost 5 bases and the V segment lost 4 bases, leaving 4 bases of the junction unmatched. This CDR3 contains 14 residues. The V gene's germline CDR1 is SGHRS and CDR2 YFSETQ. The CDR3 spells CASSPGTSVDTQYF. The CDR3 DNA reads as TGCGCCAGCAGCCCGGGGACTAGCGTAGATACGCAGTATTTT.